This T cell receptor beta chain was sequenced during a study of cytotoxic CD8 clonotypes in ibrutinib-treated CLL. Across the study: Overall, 25 or so responses were partial and 2 complete; following median approximately 73 months, about 15 patients stayed remitted and approximately 12 progressed. Once treatment had gone on for a median of approximately 11 months, range 6 to 36, response samples were drawn.

Worth noting for this clone: Its antigen is not known.

Points from the study as a whole: Having risen at ibrutinib response, clonality had fallen back toward baseline by progression.

The CDR3 has 14 amino acids. CDR1 SGHTA and CDR2 FQGNSA come from the germline V gene. With 4 bases clipped from V and 9 bases from J, the junction kept 5 bases outside the gene matches. Clones were read by immunoSEQ multiplex PCR, and TCRdb kept only the in-frame ones, dropping some. The sample includes 300,000 to 400,000 clones, 67% of them seen just once. The source is a human donor with chronic lymphocytic leukemia. The V gene is TRBV7-2, the J gene TRBJ2-3, with TRBD2 identical over 12 bases. This sample comprised PBMCs, obtained after 36 months of ibrutinib treatment. CDR3 amino acids: CASSWTSGAGTQYF. The DNA of the CDR3 is TGTGCCAGCAGCTGGACTAGCGGGGCGGGGACGCAGTATTTT.